This T cell receptor (beta chain) was found in a study of cytomegalovirus exposure and HLA in healthy donors. Study findings and constraints: The listing of roughly 160 TCR beta chains classed them as cytomegalovirus-associated.

Concerning this clone itself: Its antigen is as yet unknown.

Amplification used 60 Vbeta primers and 13 Jbeta primers. Repertoires were generated with immunoSEQ multiplex PCR, while TCRdb's copy carries only in-frame clones and drops some. The table includes fewer than 200,000 clones, roughly 80% detected once. The TCR originated in a woman aged 25 to 39 in good health and CMV-seropositive. Sequencing used PBMCs.

In DNA, the CDR3 is TGTGCCAGCGGTGGACTGGGGTCCCGGGAGCAGTACTTC. Translated, it gives CASGGLGSREQYF. The chain recombines TRBV27 with TRBJ2-7, with D perhaps matching TRBD2 (5 bases). With 8 bases removed from V and 7 bases from J, the gap between germline ends came to 18 bases. The CDR3 is 13 residues long. Germline V gene sequence: CDR1 MNHEY, CDR2 SMNVEV (reference sequence).